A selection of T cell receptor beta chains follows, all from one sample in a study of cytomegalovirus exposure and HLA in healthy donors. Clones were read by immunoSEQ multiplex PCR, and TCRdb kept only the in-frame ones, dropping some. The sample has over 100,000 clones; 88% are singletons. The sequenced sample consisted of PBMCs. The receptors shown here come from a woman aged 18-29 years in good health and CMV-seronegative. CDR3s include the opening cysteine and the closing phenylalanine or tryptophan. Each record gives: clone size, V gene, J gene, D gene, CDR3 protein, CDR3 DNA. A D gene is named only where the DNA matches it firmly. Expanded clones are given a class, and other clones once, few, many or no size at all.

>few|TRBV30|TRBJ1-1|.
CAWSKHTEAFF
TGTGCCTGGAGTAAGCACACTGAAGCTTTCTTT
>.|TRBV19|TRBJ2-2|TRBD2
CASSKGAGGNTGELFF
TGTGCCAGTTCAAAGGGAGCGGGAGGCAACACCGGGGAGCTGTTTTTT
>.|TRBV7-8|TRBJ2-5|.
CASSPGWGVLETQYF
TGTGCCAGCAGCCCGGGATGGGGGGTACTGGAGACCCAGTACTTC
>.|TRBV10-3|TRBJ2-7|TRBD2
CAISDSSGGLNEQYF
TGTGCCATCAGTGATTCTAGCGGGGGGTTAAACGAGCAGTACTTC
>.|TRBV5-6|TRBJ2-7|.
CASSLAYYEQYF
TGTGCCAGCAGCTTGGCTTACTACGAGCAGTACTTC
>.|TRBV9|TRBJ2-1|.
CASSPRTRDEQFF
TGTGCCAGCAGCCCCCGTACCAGGGATGAGCAGTTCTTC
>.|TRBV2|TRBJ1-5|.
CASSEGQNNQPQHF
TGTGCCAGCAGTGAAGGGCAGAACAATCAGCCCCAGCATTTT
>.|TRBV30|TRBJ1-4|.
CAWTVNSYEKLFF
TGTGCCTGGACCGTGAACAGTTATGAAAAACTGTTTTTT
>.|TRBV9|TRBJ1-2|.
CASSVSTGSRYGYTF
TGTGCCAGCAGCGTATCAACAGGGTCTCGTTATGGCTACACCTTC
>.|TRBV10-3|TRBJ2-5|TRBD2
CAISDPGLARETQYF
TGTGCCATCAGTGACCCCGGACTAGCTCGCGAGACCCAGTACTTC
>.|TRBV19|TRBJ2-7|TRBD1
CASSISETGSYEQYF
TGTGCCAGTAGTATCTCCGAGACAGGGTCCTACGAGCAGTACTTC
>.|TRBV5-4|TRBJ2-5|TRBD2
CASREPGLAGGQETQYF
TGTGCCAGCAGGGAACCGGGACTAGCGGGGGGGCAGGAGACCCAGTACTTC
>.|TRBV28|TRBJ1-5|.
CASKVTAINQPQHF
TGTGCCAGCAAAGTGACAGCGATCAATCAGCCCCAGCATTTT
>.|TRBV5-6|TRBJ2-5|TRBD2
CASSLRREVLQETQYF
TGTGCCAGCAGCTTGCGGCGGGAGGTCCTCCAAGAGACCCAGTACTTC
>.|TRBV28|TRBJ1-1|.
CASRRGTMNTEAFF
TGTGCCAGCAGACGGGGGACTATGAACACTGAAGCTTTCTTT
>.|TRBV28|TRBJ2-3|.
CANGGRAGPDTQYF
TGTGCCAACGGGGGGCGGGCCGGCCCAGATACGCAGTATTTT
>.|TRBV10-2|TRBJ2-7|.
CASSESREQYF
TGCGCCAGCAGTGAGTCGCGAGAGCAGTACTTC
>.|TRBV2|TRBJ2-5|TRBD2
CASSSQTSGGAETQYF
TGTGCCAGCAGTTCACAGACTAGCGGGGGGGCGGAGACCCAGTACTTC
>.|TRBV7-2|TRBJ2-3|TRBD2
CATYLAGVANTQYF
TGTGCCACCTATCTAGCGGGAGTAGCAAATACGCAGTATTTT
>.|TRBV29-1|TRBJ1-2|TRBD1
CSAEDRVYGYTF
TGCAGCGCCGAGGACAGGGTTTATGGCTACACCTTC
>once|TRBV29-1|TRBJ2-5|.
CSVAFQETQYF
TGCAGCGTTGCTTTTCAGGAGACCCAGTACTTC
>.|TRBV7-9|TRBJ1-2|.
CASSLGGAYPYGYTF
TGTGCCAGCAGCTTGGGGGGGGCCTACCCCTATGGCTACACCTTC
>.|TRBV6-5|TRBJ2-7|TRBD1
CASGAGGAAVEQYF
TGTGCCAGCGGGGCAGGGGGCGCGGCGGTCGAGCAGTACTTC
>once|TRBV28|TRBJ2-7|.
CASSLRGASNYEQYF
TGTGCCAGCAGTCTACGTGGGGCTTCGAACTACGAGCAGTACTTC
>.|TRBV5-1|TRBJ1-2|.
CASSFSGINYGYTF
TGCGCCAGCAGCTTCTCAGGAATTAACTATGGCTACACCTTC
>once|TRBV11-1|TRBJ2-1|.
CASSQPAEAETEQFF
TGTGCCAGCAGCCAGCCGGCCGAAGCGGAAACTGAGCAGTTCTTC
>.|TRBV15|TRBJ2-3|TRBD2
CATSLTSGRGDTQYF
TGTGCCACCAGTCTGACTAGCGGGAGAGGGGATACGCAGTATTTT
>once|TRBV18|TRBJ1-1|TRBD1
CASSSAGQGTGTEAFF
TGTGCCAGCTCTTCCGCGGGACAGGGGACGGGCACTGAAGCTTTCTTT
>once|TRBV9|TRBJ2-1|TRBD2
CASSADNPTSGRRNEQFF
TGTGCCAGCAGCGCAGATAACCCTACTAGCGGGAGGAGGAATGAGCAGTTCTTC
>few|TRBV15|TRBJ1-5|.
CATTPGRGDNQPQHF
TGTGCCACCACCCCCGGCAGGGGTGATAATCAGCCCCAGCATTTT
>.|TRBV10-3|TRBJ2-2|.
CAISFQEGLTGELFF
TGTGCCATAAGTTTTCAAGAGGGACTCACCGGGGAGCTGTTTTTT
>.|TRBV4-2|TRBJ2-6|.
CASSLEISGANVLTF
TGTGCCAGCAGCCTCGAGATCTCTGGGGCCAACGTCCTGACTTTC
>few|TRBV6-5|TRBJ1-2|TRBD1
CASSPGWDSNYGYTF
TGTGCCAGCAGCCCAGGATGGGACAGCAACTATGGCTACACCTTC
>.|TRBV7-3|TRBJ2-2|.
CASSLNGGHANTGELFF
TGTGCCAGCAGCTTAAACGGGGGGCATGCGAACACCGGGGAGCTGTTTTTT
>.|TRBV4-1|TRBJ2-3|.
CASSQEGVLALTTDTQYF
TGCGCCAGCAGCCAAGAAGGGGTACTAGCCCTAACCACAGATACGCAGTATTTT
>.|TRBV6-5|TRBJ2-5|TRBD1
CASSRRDRWLETQYF
TGTGCCAGCAGTAGACGGGACAGGTGGCTGGAGACCCAGTACTTC
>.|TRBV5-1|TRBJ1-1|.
CASSFRVGTEAFF
TGCGCCAGCAGCTTCAGGGTCGGCACTGAAGCTTTCTTT
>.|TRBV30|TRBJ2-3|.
CAWTQGRTDTQYF
TGTGCCTGGACACAGGGACGCACAGATACGCAGTATTTT
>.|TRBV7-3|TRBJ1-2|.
CASSLRPGVPAYGYTF
TGTGCCAGCAGCTTACGGCCAGGGGTGCCGGCCTATGGCTACACCTTC
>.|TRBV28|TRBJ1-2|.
CASIERQGATWGYTF
TGTGCCAGCATCGAGCGCCAGGGTGCGACTTGGGGCTACACCTTC
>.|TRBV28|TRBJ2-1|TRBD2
CASSLIWLAGGTEQFF
TGTGCCAGCAGTTTAATTTGGCTAGCGGGAGGAACTGAGCAGTTCTTC
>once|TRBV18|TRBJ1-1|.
CASSPRSGVNMNTEAFF
TGTGCCAGCTCACCTCGGTCCGGGGTGAACATGAACACTGAAGCTTTCTTT
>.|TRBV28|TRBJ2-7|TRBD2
CASSTGGRTDEQYF
TGTGCCAGCAGTACGGGAGGGCGAACCGACGAGCAGTACTTC
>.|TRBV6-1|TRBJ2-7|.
CASRPGSVTYEQYF
TGTGCCAGCAGACCGGGTAGCGTGACCTACGAGCAGTACTTC
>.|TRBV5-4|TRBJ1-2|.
CASSGDRPRYGYTF
TGTGCCAGCAGCGGAGACAGACCCCGATATGGCTACACCTTC
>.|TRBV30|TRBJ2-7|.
CAWTPAVSYEQYF
TGTGCCTGGACCCCCGCCGTCAGCTACGAGCAGTACTTC
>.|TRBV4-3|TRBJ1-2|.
CASSHATGGGDYGYTF
TGCGCCAGCAGCCACGCGACCGGAGGGGGGGACTATGGCTACACCTTC
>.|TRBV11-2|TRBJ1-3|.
CASSLGGGYTIYF
TGTGCCAGCAGCTTAGGAGGGGGTTACACCATATATTTT
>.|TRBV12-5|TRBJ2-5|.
CASGLVHDSQETQYF
TGTGCTAGTGGTTTGGTACATGACAGCCAAGAGACCCAGTACTTC
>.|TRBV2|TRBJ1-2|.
CASSEGIYIPGYGYTF
TGTGCCAGCAGTGAAGGGATTTACATTCCGGGCTATGGCTACACCTTC
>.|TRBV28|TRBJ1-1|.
CASSFSGGGNTEAFF
TGTGCCAGCAGTTTCTCTGGGGGGGGGAACACTGAAGCTTTCTTT
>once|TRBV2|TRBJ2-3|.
CASSFARVGGGVDTQYF
TGTGCCAGCAGTTTTGCTAGAGTCGGCGGAGGGGTAGATACGCAGTATTTT
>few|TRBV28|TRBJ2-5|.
CASSNYGQETQYF
TGTGCCAGCAGTAACTACGGCCAAGAGACCCAGTACTTC
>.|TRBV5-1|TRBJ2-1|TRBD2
CASNKAGASNNEQFF
TGCGCCAGCAATAAAGCGGGAGCGTCTAACAATGAGCAGTTCTTC
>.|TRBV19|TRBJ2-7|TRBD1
CASSNGLRTGTYEQYF
TGTGCCAGTAGTAATGGGCTCCGGACAGGGACCTACGAGCAGTACTTC